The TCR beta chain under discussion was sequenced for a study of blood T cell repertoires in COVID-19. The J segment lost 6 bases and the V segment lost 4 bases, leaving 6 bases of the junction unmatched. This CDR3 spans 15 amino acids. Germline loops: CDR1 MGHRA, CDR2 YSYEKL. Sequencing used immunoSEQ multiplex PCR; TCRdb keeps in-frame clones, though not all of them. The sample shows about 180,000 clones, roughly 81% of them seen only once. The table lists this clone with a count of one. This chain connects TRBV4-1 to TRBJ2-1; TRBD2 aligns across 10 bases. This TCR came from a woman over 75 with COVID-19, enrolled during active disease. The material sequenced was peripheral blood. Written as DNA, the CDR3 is TGCGCCAGCAGCCTCCTAGCGGGAGTAGCCAATGAGCAGTTCTTC. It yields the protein CASSLLAGVANEQFF.